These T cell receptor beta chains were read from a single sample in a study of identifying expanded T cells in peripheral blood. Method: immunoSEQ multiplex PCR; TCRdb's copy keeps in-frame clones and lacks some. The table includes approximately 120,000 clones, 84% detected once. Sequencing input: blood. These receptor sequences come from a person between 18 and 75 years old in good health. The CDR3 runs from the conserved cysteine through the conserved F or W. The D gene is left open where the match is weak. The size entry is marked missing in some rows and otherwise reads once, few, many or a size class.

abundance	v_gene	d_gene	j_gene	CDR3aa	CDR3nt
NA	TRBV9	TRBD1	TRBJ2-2	CASSGQGGTGELFF	TGTGCCAGCAGCGGACAGGGGGGGACCGGGGAGCTGTTTTTT
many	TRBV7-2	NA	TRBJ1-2	CASSWGAGSNYGYTF	TGTGCCAGCAGCTGGGGGGCCGGGTCTAACTATGGCTACACCTTC
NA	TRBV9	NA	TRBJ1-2	CASSVGEVEWMGYTF	TGTGCCAGCAGCGTAGGTGAGGTTGAGTGGATGGGCTACACCTTC
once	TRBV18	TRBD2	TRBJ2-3	CASSPRLAYTDTQYF	TGTGCCAGCTCACCGCGACTAGCCTACACAGATACGCAGTATTTT
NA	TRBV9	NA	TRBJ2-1	CASSVGGADFAEQFF	TGTGCCAGCAGCGTAGGGGGAGCAGATTTCGCGGAGCAGTTCTTC
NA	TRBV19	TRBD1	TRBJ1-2	CASSWDRGSTNYGYTF	TGTGCCAGTAGTTGGGACAGGGGCTCTACTAACTATGGCTACACCTTC
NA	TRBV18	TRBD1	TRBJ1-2	CASSRTGERGYTF	TGTGCCAGCTCACGTACAGGGGAGAGGGGCTACACCTTC
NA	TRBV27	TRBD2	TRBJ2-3	CASSLWASGGTDTQYF	TGTGCCAGCAGTTTATGGGCTAGCGGGGGCACAGATACGCAGTATTTT
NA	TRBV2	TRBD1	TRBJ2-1	CASKQGSYNEQFF	TGTGCCAGCAAACAGGGGTCCTACAATGAGCAGTTCTTC
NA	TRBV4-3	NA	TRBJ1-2	CASSQGHKVAYGYTF	TGCGCCAGCAGCCAAGGGCACAAGGTAGCCTATGGCTACACCTTC
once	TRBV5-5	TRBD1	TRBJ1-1	CASSLRLLTGKNNTEAFF	TGTGCCAGCAGCTTAAGACTTTTGACAGGGAAAAATAACACTGAAGCTTTCTTT
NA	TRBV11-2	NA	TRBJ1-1	CASSLGGWAFF	TGTGCCAGCAGTCTTGGGGGGTGGGCTTTCTTT
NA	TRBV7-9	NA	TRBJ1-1	CASSLLALNTEAFF	TGTGCCAGCAGCTTATTAGCCCTGAACACTGAAGCTTTCTTT
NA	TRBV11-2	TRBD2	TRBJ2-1	CASRKLAGPNNEQFF	TGTGCCAGCAGGAAACTAGCGGGGCCTAACAATGAGCAGTTCTTC
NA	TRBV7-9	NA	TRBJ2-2	CASSLFRSTNTGELFF	TGTGCCAGCAGCTTATTCCGGTCGACGAACACCGGGGAGCTGTTTTTT
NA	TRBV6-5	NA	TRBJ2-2	CASSYDSFIGELFF	TGTGCCAGCAGTTATGACAGCTTTATAGGGGAGCTGTTTTTT